The 27 T cell receptor beta chains below were found in one sample sequenced in a study of CD8+ T cells in alopecia areata. Separation of pooled cutaneous lymph node cells was by sorting with CD4, CD8alpha, NKG2D, NKG2ACE and other markers. RNA, once extracted, was reverse transcribed into cDNA for use as the sequencing template. Sequencing used immunoSEQ multiplex PCR; TCRdb keeps in-frame clones, though not all of them. The specimen has 290,000 or so clones, none found just once. Sample: CD4+ T cells sorted from a lymph node. These receptor sequences come from a C3H/HeJ mouse with alopecia areata. Strain haplotype (MHC): H2-k.

About this clone: Mouse gene names and germline throughout. The CDR3 DNA, read in part, is TGTGCCAGCAGTGGACAGGTGGGGGAC. Translation: CASSGQVGD. The entire CDR3 sequence reads CASSGQVGDTQYF. The chain recombines TRBV13-3 with TRBJ2-5; maybe TRBD1 (6 bases). Read coverage stops 4 residues before the CDR3 terminus; the germline J gene supplies the remainder. The CDR3 spans 13 residues. Germline CDR1 NNHDY, CDR2 SYVADS.

This clone was detected only a few times. Germline and genes: mouse. The read terminates 4 residues ahead of where the CDR3 ends, so the germline J gene completes it. The genes are TRBV17 and TRBJ1-1, with D perhaps TRBD1 (5 bases). Germline CDR1 and CDR2: MNHDT and YYDKIL. The CDR3 has 13 amino acids. V lost 6 bases, J lost 2 bases, and 10 bases lay in between. The CDR3 sequence is CASRRQFNTEVFF. The DNA read from the CDR3 is TGTGCTAGCAGAAGACAGTTCAACACA.

As to this clone: Genes here carry mouse names. The sequenced fragment ends 4 residues before the CDR3 boundary, so the rest is inferred from the germline J gene. The rearrangement uses TRBV5 and TRBJ2-5; D ambiguous. The CDR3 has 13 amino acids. V shed 2 bases and J shed 1 base, with 4 bases lying between them. Germline loops: CDR1 LGHNA, CDR2 YNLKQL (reference sequence). CDR3 in amino acids: CASSQPDQDTQYF. Incomplete CDR3 DNA: TGTGCCAGCAGCCAACCAGACCAAGAC.

A note on this clone: Mouse gene names apply. The read ends 4 residues before the CDR3 terminus; that terminus is restored from the germline J gene. The chain employs TRBV13-3 and TRBJ2-3; the D gene is possibly TRBD1 (7 bases). Germline V gives CDR1 NNHDY, CDR2 SYVADS. V lost 5 bases and J lost 1, with 20 bases in between. There are 17 residues in the CDR3. This CDR3 is CASRATLGGPGAETLYF. CDR3 DNA, as far as it was read: TGTGCCAGCAGGGCCACCTTAGGGGGCCCGGGTGCAGAA.

This clone was seen only a few times. A much larger clone differs by one base, so this may be a read error. Germline and genes: mouse. The CDR3 end lies 4 residues beyond the end of the read and is filled in from the germline J gene. The chain combines TRBV5 with TRBJ2-5, with D possibly being TRBD1 (6 bases). There are 13 residues in the CDR3. Germline-derived CDR1 and CDR2 are LGHNA and YNLKQL (reference sequence). This CDR3 reads CASSPGQPDTQYF. The sequenced CDR3 bases are TGTGCCAGCAGCCCGGGACAACCAGAC.

In the case of this clone: Gene names and germline refer to mouse. The CDR3 end lies 4 residues beyond the end of the read and is filled in from the germline J gene. The gene calls are TRBV13-3 and TRBJ1-2, with TRBD1 matching over 10 bases. CDR3 length: 15 amino acids. Trimming removed 2 bases from V and 3 bases from J; junction bases left unmatched: 4. Germline values: CDR1 NNHDY, CDR2 SYVADS. CDR3 loop: CASSDRDRGDSDYTF. The DNA read from the CDR3 is TGTGCCAGCAGTGACCGGGACAGGGGAGACTCC.

This clone was found a few times. The gene names given are mouse names. CDR3 loop: CASGEWDRHYEQYF. The CDR3 bases that were read are TGTGCCAGCGGTGAGTGGGACAGGCACTAT. The genes are TRBV13-2 and TRBJ2-7; 8 nucleotides line up with TRBD1. Read coverage stops 4 residues before the CDR3 terminus; the germline J gene supplies the remainder. The CDR3 sequence is 14 residues long. The germline V gene has CDR1 NNHNN and CDR2 SYGAGS (reference sequence). V shed 2 bases, J shed 3 bases, and the junction held 4 bases outside the gene matches.

This clone was seen a few times. Mouse gene names apply. The CDR3 is CASSVRYNSPLYF. The CDR3 bases that were read are TGTGCCAGCAGTGTGAGGTATAATTCGCCC. This chain links TRBV13-1 with TRBJ1-6; D is ambiguous. The CDR3 extends 3 residues past the end of the read, so its final part is completed from the germline J gene. TRBJ1-6 is sorted into the ORF group, with uncertain function. Germline V gene lookup returns CDR1 NSHNY and CDR2 SYGAGN. The CDR3 is 13 residues long. Deletions cut 3 bases from V and 4 bases from J, with 5 bases between.

As to this clone: Gene names and germline refer to mouse. From the germline J gene comes the end of the CDR3, since the read stops 4 residues before it. Different DNA sequences within this sample yield the same CDR3. The chain employs TRBV13-2 and TRBJ2-5; tentatively, D is TRBD1 (5 bases). The length of the CDR3 is 13 residues. Germline loops: CDR1 NNHNN, CDR2 SYGAGS (reference sequence). The covered CDR3 bases are TGTGCCAGCGGTGATTCAGGGCGGGAC. Translating gives CASGDSGRD. The full CDR3 protein reads CASGDSGRDTQYF.

As for this clone: Genes and germline are mouse. From the germline J gene comes the end of the CDR3, since the read stops 4 residues before it. This chain links TRBV13-1 with TRBJ2-3, with 8 positions matching TRBD1. With 3 bases clipped from V and 0 bases from J, the junction kept 6 bases outside the gene matches. Germline-derived CDR1 and CDR2 are NSHNY and SYGAGN. This CDR3 is 16 amino acids long. The sequenced CDR3 bases are TGTGCCAGCAGTGGTTCCGGGACAGGAAGTGCAGAA. It encodes CASSGSGTGSAE. The complete CDR3 reads CASSGSGTGSAETLYF.

A remark on this clone: Genes and germline are mouse. The CDR3 end falls 4 residues outside the read, so it is completed with the germline J gene. Other DNA sequences in this sample translate to the same CDR3. V and J are TRBV1 and TRBJ1-2; D perhaps matches TRBD1 (6 bases). Germline V gene data show CDR1 as NSQYPW and CDR2 as LRSPGD (reference sequence). The germline V and J ends were trimmed by 0 bases and 3 bases, with 8 bases remaining between them. The CDR3 is 14 amino acids. CDR3 in amino acids: CTCSADRGDSDYTF. The CDR3 DNA, read in part, is TGCACCTGCAGTGCAGACAGGGGAGACTCC.

This clone has more than one count but fewer than ten. The genes and germline here are from mouse. The CDR3 end falls 4 residues outside the read, so it is completed with the germline J gene. V gene TRBV13-1 combines with J gene TRBJ2-1; possible D gene TRBD1, 6 bases. V lost 3 bases, J lost 5 bases, and 15 bases lay in between. Germline-derived CDR1 and CDR2 are NSHNY and SYGAGN. The CDR3 runs 15 residues. The chain's CDR3 is CASSGSRDKNAEQFF. The CDR3 bases that were read are TGTGCCAGCAGTGGATCCCGGGACAAAAATGCT.

Concerning this clone itself: The germline and genes are mouse ones. The missing CDR3 end, 4 residues past where the read stops, is filled in from the germline J gene. V is TRBV13-1 and J is TRBJ2-7; tentatively, D is TRBD1 (6 bases). This CDR3 contains 14 residues. Germline CDR1 reads NSHNY; CDR2 reads SYGAGN. The CDR3 region is CASSETGTKYEQYF. CDR3 DNA, as far as it was read: TGTGCCAGCAGTGAGACCGGGACAAAATAT.

To note about this clone: Genes and germline are mouse. The read ends 4 residues before the CDR3 terminus; that terminus is restored from the germline J gene. The V and J genes are TRBV1 and TRBJ2-7, with 7 bases lining up with TRBD1. From germline, CDR1 is NSQYPW and CDR2 LRSPGD (reference sequence). J was trimmed by 3 bases and V by 4 bases; bases with no gene match: 3. CDR3 length: 13 amino acids. CDR3 DNA, as far as it was read: TGCACCTGCAGTGGGGGACAGAACTAT. This encodes CTCSGGQNY. The CDR3 as a whole reads CTCSGGQNYEQYF.

This clone has more than one count but fewer than ten. Each gene name is a mouse one. The CDR3 goes on 4 residues after the read ends, and that part is filled in from the germline J gene. The chain is built from TRBV17 and TRBJ1-1, with 10 positions matching TRBD1. The junction had 4 bases not matched to a gene; V was cut back by 6 bases and J by 0 bases. This CDR3 is built from 15 residues. CDR1 MNHDT and CDR2 YYDKIL come from the germline V gene. CDR3 in amino acids: CASRRQGATNTEVFF. Partial CDR3 DNA: TGTGCTAGCAGAAGACAGGGGGCAACAAACACA.

With respect to this clone: The germline and genes are mouse ones. The CDR3 end lies 4 residues beyond the end of the read and is filled in from the germline J gene. The chain joins TRBV13-2 to TRBJ2-7; 8 nucleotides agree with TRBD1. The germline V gene encodes CDR1 NNHNN and CDR2 SYGAGS (reference sequence). The CDR3 spans 14 residues. After removal of 1 base from V and 2 bases from J, the junction contained 2 bases not matched to a gene. The sequenced part of the CDR3 DNA is TGTGCCAGCGGTGATCCGGGACAGGCCTAT. Translating gives CASGDPGQAY. Given in full, the CDR3 is CASGDPGQAYEQYF.

A remark on this clone: The germline and genes are mouse ones. The CDR3 end falls 4 residues outside the read, so it is completed with the germline J gene. The chain carries TRBV13-1 and TRBJ2-7; D might be TRBD1 (5 bases). The germline V gene encodes CDR1 NSHNY and CDR2 SYGAGN. The length of the CDR3 is 14 residues. CDR3 amino acids: CASSVLPRQYEQYF. The DNA read from the CDR3 is TGTGCCAGCAGTGTCCTCCCGCGACAGTAT.

A remark on this clone: The gene names given are mouse names. From the germline J gene comes the end of the CDR3, since the read stops 4 residues before it. J is TRBJ2-5 and V is TRBV1, with TRBD1 matching 8 bases. The CDR3 is 13 residues long. CDR1 and CDR2 from the germline V gene are NSQYPW and LRSPGD (reference sequence). CDR3 in amino acids: CTCNPGGGDTQYF. The CDR3 bases that were read are TGCACCTGCAATCCAGGGGGCGGGGAC.

In this sample, this clone turned up a few times. The genes and germline here are from mouse. Read coverage stops 4 residues before the CDR3 terminus; the germline J gene supplies the remainder. V usage is TRBV13-1 and J usage is TRBJ2-1, with 7 bases fitting TRBD1. V dropped 3 bases and J dropped 2; count of bases not matched to a gene: 5. Germline-derived CDR1 and CDR2 are NSHNY and SYGAGN. The CDR3 is made up of 15 amino acids. The CDR3 is CASSVQGRYYAEQFF. The covered CDR3 bases are TGTGCCAGCAGTGTACAGGGGAGGTACTATGCT.

In its sample, this clone was seen a few times. The gene names given are mouse names. Sequencing ends 4 residues short of the CDR3 end; the germline J gene provides the rest. The chain links TRBV5 to TRBJ2-1; D not certain. CDR3 length: 14 amino acids. Germline loops: CDR1 LGHNA, CDR2 YNLKQL (reference sequence). Deletions cut 0 bases from V and 4 bases from J, with 7 bases between. The CDR3 DNA, read in part, is TGTGCCAGCAGCCAAGATTACAATTATGCT. This gives the protein CASSQDYNYA. The full CDR3 reads CASSQDYNYAEQFF.

Comment on this clone: Gene names are the mouse ones. The read comes to an end 4 residues before the CDR3 does, leaving the germline J gene to fill in the end. The chain combines TRBV1 with TRBJ2-2; D not resolved. The CDR3 extends over 12 amino acids. CDR1 is NSQYPW, CDR2 LRSPGD, per germline (reference sequence). With 4 bases removed from V and 4 bases from J, the gap between germline ends came to 4 bases. The CDR3 region is CTCSEVTGQLYF. The sequenced part of the CDR3 DNA is TGCACCTGCAGTGAGGTCACCGGG.

This clone was found a few times. Each gene name is a mouse one. CDR3 sequence: CASSHRGVYEQYF. CDR3 DNA, as far as it was read: TGTGCCAGCAGTCACAGGGGCGTCTAT. The chain joins TRBV13-1 to TRBJ2-7, with 7 bases identical to TRBD1. The CDR3 is cut off 4 residues early in the read; its end comes from the germline J gene. CDR1 is NSHNY and CDR2 is SYGAGN in the germline V gene. The CDR3 has 13 residues. The J segment lost 3 bases and the V segment lost 4 bases, leaving 4 bases of the junction unmatched.

As to this clone: Mouse names are used for the genes. The missing CDR3 end, 4 residues past where the read stops, is filled in from the germline J gene. The gene calls are TRBV31 and TRBJ2-1; 9 bases map to TRBD2. The germline V gene encodes CDR1 GKSSPN and CDR2 SITVG. This CDR3 comprises 14 residues. Trimming at V came to 3 bases and at J to 4 bases, leaving 4 bases not matched to a gene. CDR3 region: CAWSRDWEYAEQFF. The part of the CDR3 DNA that was read is TGTGCCTGGAGCCGGGACTGGGAGTATGCT.

To note about this clone: Genes here carry mouse names. The read terminates 4 residues ahead of where the CDR3 ends, so the germline J gene completes it. This rearrangement joins TRBV17 to TRBJ2-1; no clear D. Germline lookup yields CDR1 MNHDT and CDR2 YYDKIL. CDR3 length: 12 amino acids. The sequenced CDR3 bases are TGTGCTAGCAGTAGCCGCAGGGCT. Its translation is CASSSRRA. The CDR3 in its entirety is CASSSRRAEQFF.

As concerns this clone: Mouse gene names apply. The read ends 4 residues early relative to the CDR3; the germline J gene fills the gap. This rearrangement joins TRBV14 to TRBJ2-1; TRBD1 agrees at 9 bases. Germline CDR1 reads SGHDT; CDR2 reads FRDEAV. Trimming at V came to 7 bases and at J to 5 bases, leaving 1 base not matched to a gene. This CDR3 contains 12 residues. The covered CDR3 bases are TGTGCCAGCGGGACAGGGAATGCT. Protein sequence: CASGTGNA. The entire CDR3 reads CASGTGNAEQFF.

As concerns this clone: The gene names given are mouse names. The CDR3 extends 4 residues past the end of the read, so its final part is completed from the germline J gene. The genes are TRBV5 and TRBJ2-1, with 10 bases fitting TRBD1. The CDR3 has 14 amino acids. Germline CDR1 reads LGHNA; CDR2 reads YNLKQL (reference sequence). The part of the CDR3 DNA that was read is TGTGCCAGCAGCCGACAGGGGGCGGGAGCT. As protein: CASSRQGAGA. The CDR3, in full, reads CASSRQGAGAEQFF.

As for this clone: Gene names are the mouse ones. The read halts 3 residues ahead of the CDR3 end, with the missing end drawn from the germline J gene. This chain uses TRBV19 with TRBJ1-6, with D possibly TRBD1 on 5 matching bases. TRBJ1-6 is marked as an open reading frame, function uncertain. The CDR3 extends over 15 amino acids. Between the trimmed V and J ends, which lost 3 bases and 0 bases, there was a span of 7 bases. Germline assignment: CDR1 FNHDT and CDR2 SITEND (reference sequence). This chain's CDR3 is CASSKQDSYNSPLYF. CDR3 DNA (partial): TGTGCCAGCAGTAAACAGGATTCCTATAATTCGCCC.